This T cell receptor beta chain was sequenced during a study of blood T cells in healthy people across ages. This clonotype was recorded a few times. Its matching antigen is unknown. A second about 7 to 11 cycle PCR used barcoded and J-beta primers. Unique molecular identifiers of 12 random nucleotides labeled each cDNA. MiXCR, run by TCRdb on the 5' RACE reads, gives a single entry per CDR3 protein. The table records approximately 1,100,000 distinct CDR3 sequences, more than 35% of them present only once. Study-wide results and caveats: With age, beta diversity per million T cells declined roughly linearly, significantly by 35 to 40. Because sorting was not performed, PBMCs prevented conclusive naive versus antigen-experienced comparison.

The sequenced sample consisted of blood. The sequence derives from a woman aged 60-70 years in good health.

The CDR3 DNA reads as TGTGCCAGCCGGGGACTAGCGGACACAGATACGCAGTATTTT. It yields the protein CASRGLADTDTQYF. The genes are TRBV9 and TRBJ2-3; 11 bases are shared with TRBD2. Losses at the gene ends were 7 bases for V and 2 bases for J; bases not matched to a gene: 3. The CDR3 spans 14 residues. Germline CDR1 and CDR2: SGDLS and YYNGEE.